This TCR beta chain was sequenced in a study of lymphopenia after photon versus proton radiotherapy. Overall study results and limits: Post-nadir diversity loss with photons came from oligoclonal expansion, particularly CD8+ Temra cells. Post-nadir TCR diversity decline inversely tracked overall survival among those who died. Relative stability marked proton patients; photon patients lost diversity and naive cells.

The assay was immunoSEQ multiplex PCR, and TCRdb's table has in-frame clones only and misses some. The repertoire has 150,000 to 200,000 clones, 70% to 90% of them found once; the top ten carry around 5%. Remarks on this clone: The antigen is unknown.

The CDR3 sequence is 12 residues long. Trimming removed 7 bases from V and 5 bases from J, with 8 bases in between. Germline CDR1 reads LGHNT; CDR2 reads FRNRAP. The starting material was peripheral blood, obtained from a patient treated with photon-based radiotherapy. V and J are TRBV12-5 and TRBJ2-2, with D perhaps TRBD2 (6 bases). The source is a man between 45 and 60 years old with gastric cancer. CDR3 in amino acids: CASAGRTGELFF. As DNA, the CDR3 is TGTGCTAGTGCGGGGAGGACCGGGGAGCTGTTTTTT.